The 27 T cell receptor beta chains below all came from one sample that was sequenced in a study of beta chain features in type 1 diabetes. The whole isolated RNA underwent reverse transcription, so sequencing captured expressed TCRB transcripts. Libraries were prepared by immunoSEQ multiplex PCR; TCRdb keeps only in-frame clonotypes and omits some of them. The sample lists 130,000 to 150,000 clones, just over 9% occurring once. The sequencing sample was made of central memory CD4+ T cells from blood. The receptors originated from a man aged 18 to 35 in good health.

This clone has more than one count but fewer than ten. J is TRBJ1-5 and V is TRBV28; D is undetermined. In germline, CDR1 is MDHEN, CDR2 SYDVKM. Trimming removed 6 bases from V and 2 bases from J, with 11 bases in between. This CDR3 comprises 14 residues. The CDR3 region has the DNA TGTGCCAGCAGATCCCCTACCGGCAATCAGCCCCAGCATTTT. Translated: CASRSPTGNQPQHF.

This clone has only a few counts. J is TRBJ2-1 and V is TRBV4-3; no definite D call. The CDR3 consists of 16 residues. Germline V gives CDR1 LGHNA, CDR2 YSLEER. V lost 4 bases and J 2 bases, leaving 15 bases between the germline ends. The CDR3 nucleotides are TGCGCCAGCAGCCTCGGTCAGCGTCGGGCCTACAATGAGCAGTTCTTC. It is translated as CASSLGQRRAYNEQFF.

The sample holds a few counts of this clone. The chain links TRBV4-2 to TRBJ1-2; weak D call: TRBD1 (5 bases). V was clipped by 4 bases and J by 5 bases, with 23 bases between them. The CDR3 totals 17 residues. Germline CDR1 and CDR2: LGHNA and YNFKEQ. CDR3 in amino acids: CASSPGQGPRAEYGYTF. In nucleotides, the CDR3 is TGTGCCAGCAGCCCCGGCCAGGGCCCTCGGGCCGAATATGGCTACACCTTC.

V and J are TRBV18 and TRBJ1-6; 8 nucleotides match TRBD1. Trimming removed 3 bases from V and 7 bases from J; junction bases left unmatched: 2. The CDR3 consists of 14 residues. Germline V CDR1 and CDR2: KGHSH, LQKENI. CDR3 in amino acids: CASSPDRGNSPLHF. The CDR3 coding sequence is TGTGCCAGCTCACCCGACAGGGGAAATTCACCCCTCCACTTT.

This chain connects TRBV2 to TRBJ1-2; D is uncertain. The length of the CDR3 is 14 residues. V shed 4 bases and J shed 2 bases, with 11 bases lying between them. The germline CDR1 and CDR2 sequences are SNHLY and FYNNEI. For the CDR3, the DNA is TGTGCCAGCAGTGTGGCCCGCGGAAACTATGGCTACACCTTC. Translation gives CASSVARGNYGYTF.

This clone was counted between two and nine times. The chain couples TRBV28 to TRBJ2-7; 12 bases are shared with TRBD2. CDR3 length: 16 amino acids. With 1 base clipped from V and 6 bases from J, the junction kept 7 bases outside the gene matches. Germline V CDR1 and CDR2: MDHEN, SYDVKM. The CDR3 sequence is CASSLFASGGAGEQYF. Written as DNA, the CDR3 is TGTGCCAGCAGTTTATTTGCTAGCGGGGGGGCAGGCGAGCAGTACTTC. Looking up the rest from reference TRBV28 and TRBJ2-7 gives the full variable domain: DVKVTQSSRYLVKRTGEKVFLECVQDMDHENMFWYRQDPGLGLRLIYFSYDVKMKEKGDIPEGYSVSREKKERFSLILESASTNQTSMYLCASSLFASGGAGEQYFGPGTRLTVT.

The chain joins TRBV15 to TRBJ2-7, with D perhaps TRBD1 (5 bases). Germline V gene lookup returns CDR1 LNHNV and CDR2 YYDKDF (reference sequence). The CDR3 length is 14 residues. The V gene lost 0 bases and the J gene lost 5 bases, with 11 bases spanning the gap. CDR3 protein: CATSRDARVNEQYF. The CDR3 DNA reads TGTGCCACCAGCAGAGATGCCAGGGTTAACGAGCAGTACTTC.

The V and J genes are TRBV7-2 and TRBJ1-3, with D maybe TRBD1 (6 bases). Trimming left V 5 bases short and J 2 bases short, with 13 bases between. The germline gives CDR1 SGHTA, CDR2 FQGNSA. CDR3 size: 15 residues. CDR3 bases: TGTGCCAGCAGCCAAGGACAGTTAACTGGAAACACCATATATTTT. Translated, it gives CASSQGQLTGNTIYF.

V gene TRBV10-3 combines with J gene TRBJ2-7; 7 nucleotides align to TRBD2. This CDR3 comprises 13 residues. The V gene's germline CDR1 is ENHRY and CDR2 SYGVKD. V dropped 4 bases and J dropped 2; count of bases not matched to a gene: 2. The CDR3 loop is CAISASGAYEQYF. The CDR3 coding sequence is TGTGCCATCAGTGCAAGCGGGGCCTACGAGCAGTACTTC.

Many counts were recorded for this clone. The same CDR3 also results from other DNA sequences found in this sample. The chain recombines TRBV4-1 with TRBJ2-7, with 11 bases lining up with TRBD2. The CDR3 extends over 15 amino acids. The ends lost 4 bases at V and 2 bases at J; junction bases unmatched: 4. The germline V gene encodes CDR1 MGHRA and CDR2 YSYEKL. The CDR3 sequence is CASSRTSGGAYEQYF. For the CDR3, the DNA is TGCGCCAGCAGCCGTACTAGCGGGGGAGCCTACGAGCAGTACTTC.

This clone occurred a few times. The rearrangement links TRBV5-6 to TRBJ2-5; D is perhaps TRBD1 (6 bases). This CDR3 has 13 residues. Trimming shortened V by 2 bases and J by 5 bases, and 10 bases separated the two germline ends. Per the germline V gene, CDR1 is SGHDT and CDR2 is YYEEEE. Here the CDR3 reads CASSLQGRETQYF. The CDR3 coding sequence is TGTGCCAGCAGCTTACAGGGACGGGAGACCCAGTACTTC.

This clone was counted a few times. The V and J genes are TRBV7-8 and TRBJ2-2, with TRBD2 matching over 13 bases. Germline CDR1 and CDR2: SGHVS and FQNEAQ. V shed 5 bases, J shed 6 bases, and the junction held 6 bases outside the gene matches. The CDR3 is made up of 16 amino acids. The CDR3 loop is CASSKTSGGAAGELFF. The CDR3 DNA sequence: TGTGCCAGCAGCAAAACTAGCGGGGGGGCGGCCGGGGAGCTGTTTTTT.

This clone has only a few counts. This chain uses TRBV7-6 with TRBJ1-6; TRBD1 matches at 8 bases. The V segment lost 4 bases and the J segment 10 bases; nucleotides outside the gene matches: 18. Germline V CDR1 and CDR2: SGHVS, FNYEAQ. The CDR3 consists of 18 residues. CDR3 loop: CASSSRSDRTGSSSPLHF. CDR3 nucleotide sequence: TGTGCCAGCAGCTCAAGATCCGATCGGACAGGGAGTAGCTCACCCCTCCACTTT. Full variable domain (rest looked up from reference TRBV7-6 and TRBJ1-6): GAGVSQSPRYKVTKRGQDVALRCDPISGHVSLYWYRQALGQGPEFLTYFNYEAQQDKSGLPNDRFSAERPEGSISTLTIQRTEQRDSAMYRCASSSRSDRTGSSSPLHFGNGTRLTVT.

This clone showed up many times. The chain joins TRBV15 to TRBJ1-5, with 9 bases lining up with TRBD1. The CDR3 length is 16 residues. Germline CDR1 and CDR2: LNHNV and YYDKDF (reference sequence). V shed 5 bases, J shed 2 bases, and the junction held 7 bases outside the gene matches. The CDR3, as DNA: TGTGCCACCAGCTCGGGGGACAGGGATGGCAATCAGCCCCAGCATTTT. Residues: CATSSGDRDGNQPQHF.

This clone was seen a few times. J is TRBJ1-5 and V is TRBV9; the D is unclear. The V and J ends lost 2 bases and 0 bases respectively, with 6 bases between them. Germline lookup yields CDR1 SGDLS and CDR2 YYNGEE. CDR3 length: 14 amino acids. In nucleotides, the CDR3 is TGTGCCAGCAGCGTTGGCATTAGCAATCAGCCCCAGCATTTT. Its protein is CASSVGISNQPQHF.

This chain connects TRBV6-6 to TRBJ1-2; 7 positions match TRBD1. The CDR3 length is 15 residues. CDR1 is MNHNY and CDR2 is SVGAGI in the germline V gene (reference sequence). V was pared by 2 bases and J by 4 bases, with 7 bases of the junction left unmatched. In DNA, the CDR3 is TGTGCCAGCAGTTACCGGGACAGCTCCCCCTATGGCTACACCTTC. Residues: CASSYRDSSPYGYTF.

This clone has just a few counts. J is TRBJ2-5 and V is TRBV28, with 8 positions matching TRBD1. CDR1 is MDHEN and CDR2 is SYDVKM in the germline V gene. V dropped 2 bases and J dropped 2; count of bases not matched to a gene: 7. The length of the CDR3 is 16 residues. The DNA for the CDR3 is TGTGCCAGCAGTTTAATGCGACAGGGGAAACAAGAGACCCAGTACTTC. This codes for CASSLMRQGKQETQYF.

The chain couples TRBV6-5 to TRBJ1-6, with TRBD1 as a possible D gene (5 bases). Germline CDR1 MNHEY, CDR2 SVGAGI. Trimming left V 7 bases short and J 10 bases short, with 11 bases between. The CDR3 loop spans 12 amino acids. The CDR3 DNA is TGTGCCAGCACCACGGGGGACTCACCCCTCCACTTT. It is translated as CASTTGDSPLHF.

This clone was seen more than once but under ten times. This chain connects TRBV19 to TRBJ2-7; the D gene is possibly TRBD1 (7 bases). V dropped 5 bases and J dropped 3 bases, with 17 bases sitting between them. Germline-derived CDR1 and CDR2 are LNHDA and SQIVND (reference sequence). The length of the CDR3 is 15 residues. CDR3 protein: CASSPRQGGSYEQYF. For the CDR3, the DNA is TGTGCCAGTAGTCCCCGACAGGGAGGTAGCTACGAGCAGTACTTC.

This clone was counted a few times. The CDR3 nucleotides read TGTGCCAGCAGTGACGGGGATACGCAGTATTTT. Translating it yields CASSDGDTQYF. This chain connects TRBV2 to TRBJ2-3; unclear D gene. Trimming took off 3 bases at V and 6 bases at J, with 4 bases between the two ends. This CDR3 region has 11 residues. Germline CDR1 is SNHLY and CDR2 is FYNNEI.

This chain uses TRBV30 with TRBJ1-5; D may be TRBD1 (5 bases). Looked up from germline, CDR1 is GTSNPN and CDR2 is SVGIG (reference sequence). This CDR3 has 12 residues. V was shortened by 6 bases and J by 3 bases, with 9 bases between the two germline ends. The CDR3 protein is CACSDNNQPQHF. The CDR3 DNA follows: TGTGCCTGCTCGGACAACAATCAGCCCCAGCATTTT. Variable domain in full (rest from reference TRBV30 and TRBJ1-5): SQTIHQWPATLVQPVGSPLSLECTVEGTSNPNLYWYRQAAGRGLQLLFYSVGIGQISSEVPQNLSASRPQDRQFILSSKKLLLSDSGFYLCACSDNNQPQHFGDGTRLSIL.

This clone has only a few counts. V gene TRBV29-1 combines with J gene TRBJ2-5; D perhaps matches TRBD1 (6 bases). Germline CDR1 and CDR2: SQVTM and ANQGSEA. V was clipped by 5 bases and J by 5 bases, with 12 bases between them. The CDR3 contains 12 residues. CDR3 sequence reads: CSVRRGEETQYF. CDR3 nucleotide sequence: TGCAGCGTTCGCAGGGGAGAGGAGACCCAGTACTTC.

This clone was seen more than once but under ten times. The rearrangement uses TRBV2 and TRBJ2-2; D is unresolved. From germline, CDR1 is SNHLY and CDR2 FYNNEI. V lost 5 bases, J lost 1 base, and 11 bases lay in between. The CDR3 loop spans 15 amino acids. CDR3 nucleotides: TGTGCCAGCAGTTGGCTTATGGTGAACACCGGGGAGCTGTTTTTT. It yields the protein CASSWLMVNTGELFF.

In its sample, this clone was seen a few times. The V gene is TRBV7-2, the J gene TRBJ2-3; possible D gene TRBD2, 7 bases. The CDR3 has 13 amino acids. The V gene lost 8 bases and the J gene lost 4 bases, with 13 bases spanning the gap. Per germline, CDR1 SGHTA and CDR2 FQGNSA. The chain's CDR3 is CASLRGGADTQYF. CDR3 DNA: TGTGCCAGCTTAAGGGGGGGGGCAGATACGCAGTATTTT.

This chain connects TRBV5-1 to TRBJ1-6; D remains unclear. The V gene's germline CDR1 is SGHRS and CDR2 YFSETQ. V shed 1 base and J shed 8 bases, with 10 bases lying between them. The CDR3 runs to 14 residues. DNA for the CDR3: TGCGCCAGCAGCTTGACAGCTACGGATTCACCCCTCCACTTT. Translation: CASSLTATDSPLHF.

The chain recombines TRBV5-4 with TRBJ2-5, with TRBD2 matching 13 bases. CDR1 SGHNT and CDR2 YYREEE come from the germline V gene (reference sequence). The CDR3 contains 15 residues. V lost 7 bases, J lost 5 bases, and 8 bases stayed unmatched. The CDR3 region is CASQTSGGPRETQYF. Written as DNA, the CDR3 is TGTGCCAGCCAGACTAGCGGGGGGCCTCGGGAGACCCAGTACTTC.

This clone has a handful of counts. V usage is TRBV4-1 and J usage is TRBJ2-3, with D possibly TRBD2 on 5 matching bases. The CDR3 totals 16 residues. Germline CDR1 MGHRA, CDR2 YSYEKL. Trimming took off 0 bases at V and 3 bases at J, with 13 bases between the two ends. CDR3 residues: CASSQDGREATDTQYF. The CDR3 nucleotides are TGCGCCAGCAGCCAAGACGGACGGGAAGCAACAGATACGCAGTATTTT.